This record concerns one T cell receptor (beta chain) sequence. Its antigen specificity is not known. Base quality data are lacking; no much larger clone is found one base away. Preparation of the library involved the immunoSEQ multiplex PCR assay. Entries here come from immuneACCESS through TCRdb and include only in-frame sequences with V and J called. Some clones fail to appear in such tables; in the studies checked, an unresolved V gene covers under half of the shortfall, and the cause of the remainder is unknown. This sample lists 500,000 to 850,000 clones; 87% were detected once. The ten largest clones add up to roughly 0.0087% of the sample. The source of the sample is a study of shared T cell receptors in the human thymus (dated by TCRdb to the early 2020s). The study in broad terms: The study investigated the way shared, self-reactive T-cell receptor alpha chains are produced in the human thymus.

The germline V gene provides CDR1 SGHAT and CDR2 FQNNGV. The germline V end is reduced by 3 bases and the J end by 3 bases; junction bases left unmatched: 6. Including the terminal cysteine and phenylalanine, the CDR3 comprises 16 residues. Only CDR3 DNA is held: 48 bases, read in frame from base 1. These data also featured in a second study, about human thymus T cells. Taken from the second paper: The donors were immunologically healthy infants in Finland who had open corrective cardiac surgery for congenital heart defects. Thymus tissue was obtained as surgical resects removed during corrective cardiac surgery. Both the thymic and the peripheral blood repertoires appeared to show biased V and J gene segment usage. The related research found that thymic TCR repertoires overlapped highly between unrelated individuals. The study described the TCR alpha and beta repertoires in roughly 8 infant thymus samples and a few matching peripheral blood samples. The infant donors were roughly 7 to 244 days old, and the cohort included five or six males and a couple of females. Thymocytes were freed from the tissue by mechanical means and kept at -70 degrees C as pellets of 10-30 million cells. A QIAsymphony instrument was used to extract genomic DNA from frozen cell pellets. The immunoSEQ multiplex PCR assay was used to amplify the TCRB and TCRAD loci from a standardized quantity of quality-controlled genomic DNA. The V(D)J region was spanned by amplicons of a length sufficient to cover the CDR3 and to identify V and J genes. Through the commercial immunoSEQ service, the amplicons were sequenced on an Illumina platform. Primer bias and sequencing errors were corrected as previously described, and TCRAD and TCRB were defined on the basis of the IMGT database. immunoSEQ Analyzer 3.0 and VDJTools were used for repertoire analysis, which covered basic statistics, V/J segment usage, diversity estimates, rarefaction and pairwise overlap. Diversity was estimated with Chao1, ChaoE, Efron-Thisted, Shannon and inverse Simpson indices, and also on datasets down-sampled to the smallest sample. Repertoire overlap was assessed by strict matching of CDR3 nucleotide sequence, V gene and J gene, and clustering was done by Jaccard-based multidimensional scaling. On average, thymus samples yielded 810,000 or so unique TCRB clonotypes, whereas blood samples yielded around 84,000.

This TCR was sampled from a boy younger than two with a congenital heart defect. Donor details come from another sample of the same person, matched by shared clones. Sequencing was done on a sample of thymocytes. The chain is assembled from TRBV11-2 and TRBJ2-7, with 12 bases aligning to TRBD1. The CDR3: CASSLDRDRGLYEQYF. The sequence in DNA is TGTGCCAGCAGCTTGGACCGGGACAGGGGGCTCTACGAGCAGTACTTC.